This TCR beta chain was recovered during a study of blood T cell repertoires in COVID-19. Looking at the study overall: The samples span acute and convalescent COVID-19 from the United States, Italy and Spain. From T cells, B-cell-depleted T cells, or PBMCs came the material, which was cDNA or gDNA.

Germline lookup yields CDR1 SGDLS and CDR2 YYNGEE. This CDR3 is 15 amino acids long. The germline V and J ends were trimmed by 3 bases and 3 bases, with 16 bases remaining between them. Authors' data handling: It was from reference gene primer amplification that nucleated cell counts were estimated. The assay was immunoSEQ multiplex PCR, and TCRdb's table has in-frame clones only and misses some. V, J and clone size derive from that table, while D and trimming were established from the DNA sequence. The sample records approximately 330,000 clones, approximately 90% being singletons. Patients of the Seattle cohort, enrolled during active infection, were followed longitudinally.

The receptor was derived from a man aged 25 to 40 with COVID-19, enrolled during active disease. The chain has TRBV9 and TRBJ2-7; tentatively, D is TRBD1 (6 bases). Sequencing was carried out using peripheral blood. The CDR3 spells CASSATGNAGYEQYF. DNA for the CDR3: TGTGCCAGCAGCGCCACAGGGAACGCCGGCTACGAGCAGTACTTC.